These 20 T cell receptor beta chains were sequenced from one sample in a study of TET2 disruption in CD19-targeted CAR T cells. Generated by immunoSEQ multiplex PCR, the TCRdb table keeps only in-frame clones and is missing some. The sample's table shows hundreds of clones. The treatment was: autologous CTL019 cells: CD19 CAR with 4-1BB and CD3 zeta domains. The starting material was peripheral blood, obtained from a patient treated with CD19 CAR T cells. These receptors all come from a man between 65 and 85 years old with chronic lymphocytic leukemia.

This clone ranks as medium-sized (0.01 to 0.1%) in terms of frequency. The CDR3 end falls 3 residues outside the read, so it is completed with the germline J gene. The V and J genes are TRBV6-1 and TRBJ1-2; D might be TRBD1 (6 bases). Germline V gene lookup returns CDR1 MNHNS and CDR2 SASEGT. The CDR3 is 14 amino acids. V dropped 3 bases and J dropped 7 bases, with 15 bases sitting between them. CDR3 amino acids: CASSESGGDGGYTF. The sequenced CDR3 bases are TGTGCCAGCAGTGAGTCGGGGGGCGATGGTGGC.

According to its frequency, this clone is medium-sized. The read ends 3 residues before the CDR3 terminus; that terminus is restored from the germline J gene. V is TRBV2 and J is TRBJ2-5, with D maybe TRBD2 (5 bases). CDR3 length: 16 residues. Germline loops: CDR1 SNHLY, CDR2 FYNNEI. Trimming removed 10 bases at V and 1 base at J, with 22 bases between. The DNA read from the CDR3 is TGTGCCACCCAACCGGGGTATGCGGGCCTCCAAGAGACC. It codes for CATQPGYAGLQET. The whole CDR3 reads CATQPGYAGLQETQYF.

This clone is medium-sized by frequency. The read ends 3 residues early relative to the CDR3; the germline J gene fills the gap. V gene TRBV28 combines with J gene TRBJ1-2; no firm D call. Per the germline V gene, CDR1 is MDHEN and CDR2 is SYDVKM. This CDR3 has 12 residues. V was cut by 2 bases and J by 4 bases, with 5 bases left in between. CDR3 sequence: CASSLSLYGYTF. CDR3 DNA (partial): TGTGCCAGCAGTTTAAGCCTCTATGGC.

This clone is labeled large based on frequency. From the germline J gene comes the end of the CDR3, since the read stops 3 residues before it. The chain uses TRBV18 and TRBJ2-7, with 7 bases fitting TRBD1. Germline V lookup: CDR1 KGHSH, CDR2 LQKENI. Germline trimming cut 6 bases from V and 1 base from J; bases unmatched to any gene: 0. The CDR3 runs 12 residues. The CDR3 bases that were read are TGTGCCAGCTCGACAGGGTCCTACGAG. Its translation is CASSTGSYE. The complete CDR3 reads CASSTGSYEQYF.

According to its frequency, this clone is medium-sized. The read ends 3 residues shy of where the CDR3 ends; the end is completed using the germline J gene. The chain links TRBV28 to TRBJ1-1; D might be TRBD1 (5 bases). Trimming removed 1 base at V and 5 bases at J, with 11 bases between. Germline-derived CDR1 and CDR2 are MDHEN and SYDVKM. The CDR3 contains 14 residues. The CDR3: CASSLLGGGTEAFF. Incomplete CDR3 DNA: TGTGCCAGCAGTTTATTGGGGGGGGGTACTGAA.

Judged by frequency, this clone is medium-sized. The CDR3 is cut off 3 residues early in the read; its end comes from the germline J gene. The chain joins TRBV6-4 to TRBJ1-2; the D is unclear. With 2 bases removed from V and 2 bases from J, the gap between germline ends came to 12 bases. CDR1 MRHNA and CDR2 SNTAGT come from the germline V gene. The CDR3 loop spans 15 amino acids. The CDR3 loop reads CASSDPPVPNYGYTF. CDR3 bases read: TGTGCCAGCAGTGACCCGCCGGTGCCGAACTATGGC.

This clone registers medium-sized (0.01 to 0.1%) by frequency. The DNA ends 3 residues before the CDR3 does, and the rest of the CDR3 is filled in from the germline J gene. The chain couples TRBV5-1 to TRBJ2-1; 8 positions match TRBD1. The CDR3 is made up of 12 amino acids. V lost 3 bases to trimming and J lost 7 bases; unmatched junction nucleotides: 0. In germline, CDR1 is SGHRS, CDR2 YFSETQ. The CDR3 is CASSYRGNEQFF. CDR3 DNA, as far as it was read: TGCGCCAGCAGCTACAGGGGGAATGAG.

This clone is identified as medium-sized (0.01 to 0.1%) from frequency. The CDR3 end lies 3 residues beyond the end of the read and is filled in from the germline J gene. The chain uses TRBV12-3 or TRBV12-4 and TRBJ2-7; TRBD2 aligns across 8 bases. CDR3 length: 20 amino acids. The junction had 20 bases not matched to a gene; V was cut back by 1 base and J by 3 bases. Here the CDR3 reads CASSLGRGAPFSGGSYEQYF. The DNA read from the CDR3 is TGTGCCAGCAGTTTAGGGCGGGGGGCACCCTTCTCGGGGGGCAGCTACGAG.

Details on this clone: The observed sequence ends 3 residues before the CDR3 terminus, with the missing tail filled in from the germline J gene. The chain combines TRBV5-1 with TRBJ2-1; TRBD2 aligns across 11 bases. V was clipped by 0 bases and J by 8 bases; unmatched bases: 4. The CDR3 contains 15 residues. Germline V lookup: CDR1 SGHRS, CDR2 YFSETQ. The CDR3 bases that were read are TGCGCCAGCAGCTTGGGTAGCGGGGGGGCCTATGAG. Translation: CASSLGSGGAYE. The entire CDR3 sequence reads CASSLGSGGAYEQFF.

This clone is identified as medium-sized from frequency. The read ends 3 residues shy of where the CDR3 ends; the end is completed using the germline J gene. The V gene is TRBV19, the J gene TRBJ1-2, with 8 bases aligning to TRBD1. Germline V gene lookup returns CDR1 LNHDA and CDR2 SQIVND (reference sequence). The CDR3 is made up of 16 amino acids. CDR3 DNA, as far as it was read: TGTGCCAGTAGTCCGGGACAGGACGCAACCCGGCTGGGC. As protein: CASSPGQDATRLG. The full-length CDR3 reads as CASSPGQDATRLGYTF.

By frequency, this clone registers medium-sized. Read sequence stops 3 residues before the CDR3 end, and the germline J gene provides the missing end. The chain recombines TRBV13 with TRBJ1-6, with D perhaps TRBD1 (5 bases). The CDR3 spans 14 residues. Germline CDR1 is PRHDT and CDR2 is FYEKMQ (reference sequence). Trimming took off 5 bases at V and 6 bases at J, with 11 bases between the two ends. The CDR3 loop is CASSRQQSNSPLHF. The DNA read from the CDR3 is TGTGCCAGCAGCCGACAGCAAAGTAATTCACCC. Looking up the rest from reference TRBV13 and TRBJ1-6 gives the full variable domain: AAGVIQSPRHLIKEKRETATLKCYPIPRHDTVYWYQQGPGQDPQFLISFYEKMQSDKGSIPDRFSAQQFSDYHSELNMSSLELGDSALYFCASSRQQSNSPLHFGNGTRLTVT.

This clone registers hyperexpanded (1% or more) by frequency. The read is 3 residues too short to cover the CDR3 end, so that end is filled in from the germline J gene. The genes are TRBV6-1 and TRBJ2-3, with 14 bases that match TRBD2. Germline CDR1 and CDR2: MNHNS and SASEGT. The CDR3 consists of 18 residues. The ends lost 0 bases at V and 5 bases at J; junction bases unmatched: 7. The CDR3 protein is CASSEAGWGTSGGDTQYF. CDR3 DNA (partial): TGTGCCAGCAGTGAAGCAGGGTGGGGGACTAGCGGGGGAGATACG.

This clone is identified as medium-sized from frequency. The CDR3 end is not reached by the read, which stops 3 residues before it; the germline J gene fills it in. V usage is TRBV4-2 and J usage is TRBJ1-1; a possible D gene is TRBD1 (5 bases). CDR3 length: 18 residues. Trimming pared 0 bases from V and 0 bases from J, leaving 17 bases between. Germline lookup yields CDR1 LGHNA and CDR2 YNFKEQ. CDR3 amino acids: CASSQEGQARGMNTEAFF. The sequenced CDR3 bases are TGTGCCAGCAGCCAAGAGGGGCAGGCCCGTGGGATGAACACTGAA.

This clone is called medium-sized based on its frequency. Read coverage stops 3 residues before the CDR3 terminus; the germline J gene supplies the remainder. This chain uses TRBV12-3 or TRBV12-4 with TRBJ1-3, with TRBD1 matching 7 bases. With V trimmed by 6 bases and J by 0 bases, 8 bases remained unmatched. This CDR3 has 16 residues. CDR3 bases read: TGTGCCAGCAGAGCGTCAGGGGGTGGCTCTGGAAACACC. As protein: CASRASGGGSGNT. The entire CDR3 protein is CASRASGGGSGNTIYF.

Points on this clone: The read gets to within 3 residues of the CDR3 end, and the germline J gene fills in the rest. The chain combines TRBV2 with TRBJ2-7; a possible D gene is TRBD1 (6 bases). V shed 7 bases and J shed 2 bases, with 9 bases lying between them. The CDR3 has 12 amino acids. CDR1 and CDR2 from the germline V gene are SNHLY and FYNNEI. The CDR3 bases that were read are TGTGCCAGCAAGGACAGAACCTACGAG. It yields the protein CASKDRTYE. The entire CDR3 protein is CASKDRTYEQYF.

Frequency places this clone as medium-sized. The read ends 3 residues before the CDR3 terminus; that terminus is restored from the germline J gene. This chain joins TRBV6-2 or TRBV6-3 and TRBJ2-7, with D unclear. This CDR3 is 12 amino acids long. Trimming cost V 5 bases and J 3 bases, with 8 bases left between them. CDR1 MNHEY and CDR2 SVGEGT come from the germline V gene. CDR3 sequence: CASSDTHYEQYF. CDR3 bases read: TGTGCCAGCAGTGACACCCACTACGAG.

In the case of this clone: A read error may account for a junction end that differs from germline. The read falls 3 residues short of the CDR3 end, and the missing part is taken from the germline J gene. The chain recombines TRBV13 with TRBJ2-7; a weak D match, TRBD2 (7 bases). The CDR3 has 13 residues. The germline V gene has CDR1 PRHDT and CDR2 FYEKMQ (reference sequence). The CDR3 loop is CASSLGGGDEQYF. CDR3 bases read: TGTGCCAGCAGCCTAGGGGGAGGGGACGAG.

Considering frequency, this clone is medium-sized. CDR3 DNA, as far as it was read: TGTGCCTGGTTAAGGGCAGATACG. This gives the protein CAWLRADT. The complete CDR3 protein is CAWLRADTQYF. J is TRBJ2-3 and V is TRBV30; D is uncertain. The read terminates 3 residues before the CDR3 end, so the remaining end is supplied by the germline J gene. This CDR3 spans 11 amino acids. From germline, CDR1 is GTSNPN and CDR2 SVGIG (reference sequence). V was cut by 5 bases and J by 4 bases, with 7 bases left in between.

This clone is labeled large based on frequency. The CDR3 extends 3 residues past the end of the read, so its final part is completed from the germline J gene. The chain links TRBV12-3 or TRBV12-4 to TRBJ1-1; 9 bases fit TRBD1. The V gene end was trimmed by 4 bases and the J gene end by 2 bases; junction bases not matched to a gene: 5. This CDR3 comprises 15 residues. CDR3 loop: CASSSRGQGNTEAFF. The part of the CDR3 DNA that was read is TGTGCCAGCAGTTCTAGGGGACAGGGTAACACTGAA.

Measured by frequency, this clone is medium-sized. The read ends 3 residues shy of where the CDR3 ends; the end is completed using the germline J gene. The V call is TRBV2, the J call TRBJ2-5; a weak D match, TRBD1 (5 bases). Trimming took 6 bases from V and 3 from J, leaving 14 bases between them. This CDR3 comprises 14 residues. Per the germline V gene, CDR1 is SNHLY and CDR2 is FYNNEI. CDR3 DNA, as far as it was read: TGTGCCAGCAGAGGGGTCGCGACGAAAGAGACC. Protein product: CASRGVATKET. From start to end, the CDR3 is CASRGVATKETQYF.